These 14 T cell receptor beta chains originate from one sample sequenced in a study of somatic mutations in cytotoxic T cells in rheumatoid arthritis. Method: immunoSEQ multiplex PCR; TCRdb's copy keeps in-frame clones and lacks some. Of over 7,000 clones in the sample, roughly 90% were seen once. Sequencing used CD8+ T cells sorted from blood. These receptors originate from a middle-aged man with rheumatoid arthritis.

This rearrangement joins TRBV6-5 to TRBJ1-5, with D possibly being TRBD1 (5 bases). Germline CDR1 reads MNHEY; CDR2 reads SVGAGI. The CDR3 spans 15 residues. Between the trimmed V and J ends, which lost 6 bases and 6 bases, there was a span of 18 bases. CDR3 loop: CASRPLGEGPQPQHF. CDR3 in DNA: TGTGCCAGCAGACCTCTAGGGGAGGGGCCTCAGCCCCAGCATTTT.

This clone was counted a single time. The V call is TRBV5-1, the J call TRBJ1-1, with D possibly matching TRBD1 (5 bases). V gave up 1 base and J gave up 2 bases, with 6 bases separating them. Germline lookup yields CDR1 SGHRS and CDR2 YFSETQ. The CDR3 sequence is 13 residues long. Here the CDR3 reads CASSLRGNTEAFF. The CDR3 bases are TGCGCCAGCAGCTTGAGGGGAAACACTGAAGCTTTCTTT.

The rearrangement joins TRBV9 to TRBJ2-1, with 7 nucleotides matching TRBD1. Trimming removed 3 bases from V and 9 bases from J; junction bases left unmatched: 9. The CDR3 spans 14 residues. Germline V gene data show CDR1 as SGDLS and CDR2 as YYNGEE. CDR3 sequence (DNA): TGTGCCAGCAGCGGGACAGGTGTATGGGGTGAGCAGTTCTTC. Its protein product is CASSGTGVWGEQFF.

The chain carries TRBV14 and TRBJ2-5; D is possibly TRBD2 (6 bases). Trimming cost V 1 base and J 7 bases, with 13 bases left between them. CDR1 and CDR2 from the germline V gene are SGHDN and FVKESK. The CDR3 is 14 residues long. As DNA, the CDR3 is TGTGCCAGCAGCCAAGCAGGCGGGGTCAGGACCCAGTACTTC. Residues: CASSQAGGVRTQYF.

The rearrangement uses TRBV5-1 and TRBJ2-3; D possibly corresponds to TRBD1 (5 bases). CDR1 is SGHRS, CDR2 YFSETQ, per germline. There are 16 residues in the CDR3. Trimming removed 2 bases from V and 4 bases from J, with 17 bases in between. In DNA, the CDR3 is TGCGCCAGCAGCTTCCAAGGGCAAGGGGCGGCAGATACGCAGTATTTT. It is translated as CASSFQGQGAADTQYF.

The V gene is TRBV28, the J gene TRBJ2-2; TRBD2 matches 9 bases. Losses at the gene ends were 3 bases for V and 1 base for J; bases not matched to a gene: 6. Germline V gene sequence: CDR1 MDHEN, CDR2 SYDVKM. The CDR3 contains 17 residues. CDR3 protein: CASSFIAGEKNTGELFF. The CDR3 DNA reads as TGTGCCAGCAGTTTTATAGCGGGGGAGAAGAACACCGGGGAGCTGTTTTTT.

The chain joins TRBV5-4 to TRBJ1-1; D is ambiguous. Per germline, CDR1 SGHNT and CDR2 YYREEE (reference sequence). V gave up 1 base and J gave up 4 bases, with 5 bases separating them. The CDR3 covers 12 residues. DNA of the CDR3: TGTGCCAGCAGCTTGTCGGGCACTGAAGCTTTCTTT. As protein: CASSLSGTEAFF. Complete variable domain (other parts from reference TRBV5-4 and TRBJ1-1): ETGVTQSPTHLIKTRGQQVTLRCSSQSGHNTVSWYQQALGQGPQFIFQYYREEENGRGNFPPRFSGLQFPNYSSELNVNALELDDSALYLCASSLSGTEAFFGQGTRLTVV.

The chain couples TRBV9 to TRBJ2-1; no reliable D call. The germline V gene has CDR1 SGDLS and CDR2 YYNGEE. The CDR3 loop spans 13 amino acids. With 0 bases removed from V and 6 bases from J, the gap between germline ends came to 7 bases. The CDR3 region is CASSVGGANEQFF. CDR3 bases: TGTGCCAGCAGCGTAGGAGGTGCCAATGAGCAGTTCTTC.

V gene TRBV6-5 combines with J gene TRBJ2-5, with 12 bases matching TRBD2. The J segment lost 5 bases and the V segment lost 2 bases, leaving 6 bases of the junction unmatched. The length of the CDR3 is 16 residues. CDR1 is MNHEY, CDR2 SVGAGI, per germline. The CDR3 nucleotides read TGTGCCAGCAGTTACCGGCTAGCGGGGGGGCCGGAGACCCAGTACTTC. Its protein is CASSYRLAGGPETQYF.

The V and J genes are TRBV4-1 and TRBJ2-7, with D perhaps TRBD2 (6 bases). The CDR3 length is 15 residues. Germline CDR1 and CDR2: MGHRA and YSYEKL. Trimming pared 0 bases from V and 3 bases from J, leaving 12 bases between. The CDR3 spells CASSQDLGGGYEQYF. The CDR3, as DNA: TGCGCCAGCAGCCAAGATCTGGGAGGAGGCTACGAGCAGTACTTC.

This rearrangement joins TRBV27 to TRBJ2-1, with 9 bases fitting TRBD2. The CDR3 sequence is 15 residues long. Trimming cost V 3 bases and J 4 bases; bases outside gene matches: 4. Germline V gene data show CDR1 as MNHEY and CDR2 as SMNVEV (reference sequence). The CDR3 DNA sequence: TGTGCCAGCAGTTTCCGCGGGGGGGGGTACAATGAGCAGTTCTTC. Translated: CASSFRGGGYNEQFF.

To note about this clone: At one of its ends the junction is not consistent with the germline gene, which may arise from a read error. The sample carries other DNA sequences with the same CDR3. The chain recombines TRBV7-6 with TRBJ1-6; 9 bases agree with TRBD1. Germline assignment: CDR1 SGHVS and CDR2 FNYEAQ. CDR3 length: 16 amino acids. This chain's CDR3 is CASSLEGTGNNSPLHF. The CDR3 DNA reads as TGTGCCAGCAGCTTAGAAGGGACAGGGAATAATTCCCCCCTCCACTTT.

V and J are TRBV27 and TRBJ2-1, with 7 positions matching TRBD2. V lost 3 bases, J lost 6 bases, and 5 bases stayed unmatched. The CDR3 spans 14 residues. The germline gives CDR1 MNHEY, CDR2 SMNVEV (reference sequence). Here the CDR3 reads CASSLGGVLNEQFF. CDR3 DNA: TGTGCCAGCAGTTTGGGGGGGGTTCTCAATGAGCAGTTCTTC.

V is TRBV7-6 and J is TRBJ2-2; 8 bases match TRBD1. Trimming took 6 bases from V and 3 from J; bases not matched to a gene: 6. Per germline, CDR1 SGHVS and CDR2 FNYEAQ. The CDR3 spans 15 residues. Written as DNA, the CDR3 is TGTGCCAGCAGTTACCGACAGGGGCACACCGGGGAGCTGTTTTTT. Protein product: CASSYRQGHTGELFF. Full variable domain (outside the CDR3, taken from reference TRBV7-6 and TRBJ2-2): GAGVSQSPRYKVTKRGQDVALRCDPISGHVSLYWYRQALGQGPEFLTYFNYEAQQDKSGLPNDRFSAERPEGSISTLTIQRTEQRDSAMYRCASSYRQGHTGELFFGEGSRLTVL.